This T cell receptor (beta chain) was documented in a study of CD8+CD57+ T cells in acquired aplastic anemia. Study-wide background: DNA recovered from sorted CD4+ and CD8+ cells had a mean of approximately 3.5 ug. An average of roughly 10 million reads for CD4+ cells was obtained from healthy donors.

General observations from the study: Patients and controls had in common 25 to 35 CD8+ CDR3 sequences.

According to the study, genomic DNA was the template for TCR beta VDJ and CDR3 profiling. In TCRdb, the reads were re-called with MiXCR into one record per CDR3 protein. Here the sample spans hundreds of thousands of distinct CDR3 sequences, approximately 70% being singletons. A remark on this clonotype: Its target is unknown. A read error may produce the germline difference seen at one junction end.

In germline, CDR1 is SEHNR, CDR2 FQNEAQ (reference sequence). The CDR3 is 14 amino acids. This TCR was recovered from a human donor in good health, serving as a control. This chain uses TRBV7-9 with TRBJ1-1, with TRBD1 as a possible D gene (6 bases). Sequenced: sorted CD4+, CD8+, or CD8+CD57+ T cells (not recorded which) from PBMCs. The CDR3 DNA reads as TGTGCCAGCAGGGGCAGGACAGAGGGAACTGAAGATTCCTTT. It specifies CASRGRTEGTEDSF.